Below are 22 T cell receptor beta chains sequenced from a single sample in a study of blood T cell repertoires in COVID-19. Measured with immunoSEQ multiplex PCR; TCRdb has only the in-frame clones, and not every one. The table records approximately 250,000 clones, around 89% of them present only once. Sequenced: PBMCs or T cells enriched from blood (not recorded which). The receptor source for this set is a woman in her twenties or thirties with acute COVID-19.

V usage is TRBV9 and J usage is TRBJ2-1; TRBD2 matches at 13 bases. V lost 4 bases to trimming and J lost 8 bases; unmatched junction nucleotides: 3. The CDR3 contains 14 residues. Germline values: CDR1 SGDLS, CDR2 YYNGEE. The CDR3 DNA reads TGTGCCAGCAGCTGGACTAGCGGGAGCGATGAGCAGTTCTTC. Translation gives CASSWTSGSDEQFF.

This chain joins TRBV27 and TRBJ2-7, with D hard to call. Germline V gives CDR1 MNHEY, CDR2 SMNVEV (reference sequence). V lost 6 bases and J lost 2, with 17 bases in between. The CDR3 is made up of 15 amino acids. In DNA form, the CDR3 reads TGTGCCAGCAGCCGTCATTTGGGCACAGCCTACGAGCAGTACTTC. Amino acid sequence: CASSRHLGTAYEQYF.

The gene calls are TRBV6-5 and TRBJ2-1; a weak D match, TRBD1 (7 bases). Germline V gene sequence: CDR1 MNHEY, CDR2 SVGAGI. The germline V and J ends were trimmed by 10 bases and 5 bases, with 18 bases remaining between them. CDR3 length: 14 amino acids. The chain's CDR3 is CANGRQGGDNEQFF. CDR3 DNA: TGTGCCAACGGTAGACAGGGCGGGGACAATGAGCAGTTCTTC.

V and J are TRBV6-2 or TRBV6-3 and TRBJ1-1; TRBD1 might be the D (5 bases). The CDR3 spans 14 residues. V dropped 6 bases and J dropped 1 base, with 12 bases sitting between them. Germline V gene data show CDR1 as MNHEY and CDR2 as SVGEGT. CDR3 sequence (DNA): TGTGCCAGCAGCCAGACAGTCTCGAACACTGAAGCTTTCTTT. The encoded protein is CASSQTVSNTEAFF.

V gene TRBV27 combines with J gene TRBJ2-1; TRBD2 aligns across 14 bases. Per germline, CDR1 MNHEY and CDR2 SMNVEV (reference sequence). The CDR3 has 17 residues. J gave up 4 bases and V 8 bases, and 10 bases lay outside the gene matches. CDR3 coding DNA: TGTGCCAGCGGTGGGACTAGCGGGAGTCCTTGGTACAATGAGCAGTTCTTC. Translating gives CASGGTSGSPWYNEQFF.

The chain joins TRBV4-3 to TRBJ2-2; 7 bases map to TRBD2. J gave up 6 bases and V 0 bases, and 1 base lay outside the gene matches. This CDR3 spans 14 amino acids. From germline, CDR1 is LGHNA and CDR2 YSLEER. DNA of the CDR3: TGCGCCAGCAGCCAAGATCGGGGGGCCGGGGAGCTGTTTTTT. It specifies CASSQDRGAGELFF.

The rearrangement uses TRBV19 and TRBJ2-3, with D uncertain. From germline, CDR1 is LNHDA and CDR2 SQIVND (reference sequence). The CDR3 contains 15 residues. Trimming took 4 bases from V and 3 from J, leaving 14 bases between them. CDR3 coding DNA: TGTGCCAGTAGTAGTCGACACTTTGGAACAGATACGCAGTATTTT. This encodes CASSSRHFGTDTQYF.

V gene TRBV5-1 combines with J gene TRBJ2-5, with 11 nucleotides matching TRBD2. The CDR3 spans 17 residues. CDR1 SGHRS and CDR2 YFSETQ come from the germline V gene. V lost 4 bases and J lost 4; bases outside the gene matches: 12. This CDR3 is CASSPQGTSGMGETQYF. The CDR3 DNA reads as TGCGCCAGCAGCCCTCAAGGGACTAGCGGAATGGGAGAGACCCAGTACTTC.

This chain uses TRBV15 with TRBJ2-5; TRBD2 agrees at 8 bases. The CDR3 is 18 residues long. J was trimmed by 3 bases and V by 0 bases; bases with no gene match: 12. Per the germline V gene, CDR1 is LNHNV and CDR2 is YYDKDF (reference sequence). The CDR3 bases are TGTGCCACCAGCAGAGATCTTGGAAGCGGGAGAGTGAAAGAGACCCAGTACTTC. Translated, it gives CATSRDLGSGRVKETQYF.

The chain couples TRBV18 to TRBJ1-2, with 9 bases identical to TRBD1. Germline V CDR1 and CDR2: KGHSH, LQKENI. J was trimmed by 5 bases and V by 2 bases; bases with no gene match: 6. There are 15 residues in the CDR3. Written as DNA, the CDR3 is TGTGCCAGCTCACCAAAGGACAGGGGCCCTTATGGCTACACCTTC. This gives the protein CASSPKDRGPYGYTF.

The rearrangement links TRBV15 to TRBJ2-1; 7 positions agree with TRBD2. Trimming took 0 bases from V and 1 from J; bases not matched to a gene: 6. The CDR3 totals 17 residues. Germline V CDR1 and CDR2: LNHNV, YYDKDF (reference sequence). The CDR3 is CATSRDPSGTSYNEQFF. In DNA, the CDR3 is TGTGCCACCAGCAGAGACCCCAGCGGGACGTCCTACAATGAGCAGTTCTTC.

The rearrangement joins TRBV7-9 to TRBJ2-1; TRBD1 is a possible D gene (6 bases). Germline V gene sequence: CDR1 SEHNR, CDR2 FQNEAQ (reference sequence). The length of the CDR3 is 14 residues. V dropped 4 bases and J dropped 3 bases, with 10 bases sitting between them. The CDR3 nucleotides read TGTGCCAGCAGCTCCGGGACAAACTACAATGAGCAGTTCTTC. This codes for CASSSGTNYNEQFF.

This clone has more than one count but fewer than ten. The chain is built from TRBV19 and TRBJ2-2, with TRBD2 identical over 9 bases. V lost 2 bases, J lost 7 bases, and 8 bases stayed unmatched. The length of the CDR3 is 16 residues. Per the germline V gene, CDR1 is LNHDA and CDR2 is SQIVND (reference sequence). The CDR3 region is CASSITAGGPGGELFF. CDR3 nucleotide sequence: TGTGCCAGTAGTATAACGGCGGGAGGGCCGGGCGGGGAGCTGTTTTTT.

This clone occurred once. The chain uses TRBV6-5 and TRBJ2-2, with D possibly matching TRBD1 (6 bases). The CDR3 length is 14 residues. Germline-derived CDR1 and CDR2 are MNHEY and SVGAGI. V lost 6 bases and J lost 7, with 15 bases in between. CDR3 sequence: CASSPSGVIGELFF. CDR3 nucleotide sequence: TGTGCCAGCAGCCCCTCAGGGGTCATCGGGGAGCTGTTTTTT.

Worth noting for this clone: The junction departs from germline at one end; a sequencing error may be responsible. This sequence joins TRBV6-5 and TRBJ2-1; TRBD2 matches 7 bases. The CDR3 sequence is 15 residues long. Germline V gene lookup returns CDR1 MNHEY and CDR2 SVGAGI. CDR3 in DNA: TGTGCCAGCAGTCACTCTAGCGGTTCCTACAATGAGCAGTTCTTC. Protein: CASSHSSGSYNEQFF.

This rearrangement joins TRBV24-1 to TRBJ2-2; 7 positions match TRBD1. Germline V CDR1 and CDR2: KGHDR, SFDVKD. CDR3 length equals 17 residues. V shed 5 bases and J 4 bases; nucleotides not matched to a gene: 12. This CDR3 reads CATSVAKRDSLTGELFF. The DNA of the CDR3 is TGTGCCACCAGTGTAGCCAAAAGGGACAGCCTCACCGGGGAGCTGTTTTTT.

The table lists this clone with a few counts. The gene calls are TRBV29-1 and TRBJ2-3, with D possibly being TRBD1 (5 bases). Trimming removed 7 bases from V and 2 bases from J, with 16 bases in between. CDR1 SQVTM and CDR2 ANQGSEA come from the germline V gene. The CDR3 consists of 14 residues. The DNA for the CDR3 is TGCAGCGCCGAGCGTCAAGGGGCCACAGATACGCAGTATTTT. This encodes CSAERQGATDTQYF.

V and J are TRBV28 and TRBJ2-3; 7 bases match TRBD1. Trimming at V came to 8 bases and at J to 0 bases, leaving 2 bases not matched to a gene. Germline CDR1 and CDR2: MDHEN and SYDVKM. CDR3 length: 13 amino acids. DNA of the CDR3: TGTGCCAGCTGGGACAGTAGCACAGATACGCAGTATTTT. This translates into CASWDSSTDTQYF.

This chain links TRBV11-2 with TRBJ2-7; TRBD2 aligns across 7 bases. With 6 bases clipped from V and 7 bases from J, the junction kept 15 bases outside the gene matches. The CDR3 is 15 residues long. Germline-derived CDR1 and CDR2 are SGHAT and FQNNGV. The CDR3 sequence: CASRLPGGSSFEQYF. In DNA, the CDR3 is TGTGCCAGCAGGCTGCCTGGCGGGAGTAGCTTTGAGCAGTACTTC.

This clone has just a few counts. V and J are TRBV15 and TRBJ2-2; TRBD2 matches at 8 bases. V was pared by 1 base and J by 7 bases, with 8 bases of the junction left unmatched. The CDR3 is 16 residues long. Germline assignment: CDR1 LNHNV and CDR2 YYDKDF (reference sequence). The CDR3 DNA reads as TGTGCCACCAGCAGAGTCCGCAGCGGGAGTGGCGGGGAGCTGTTTTTT. Its translation: CATSRVRSGSGGELFF.

With respect to this clone: The junction and the germline gene differ at one end; a read error may be behind it. The genes are TRBV10-1 and TRBJ2-2, with TRBD2 identical over 8 bases. The CDR3 loop spans 13 amino acids. Germline CDR1 and CDR2: WNHNN and SYGVQD (reference sequence). This chain's CDR3 is CLWGLANTGELFF. The CDR3 nucleotides read TGTCTATGGGGACTAGCGAACACCGGGGAGCTGTTTTTT.

The V call is TRBV4-1, the J call TRBJ2-7, with 12 nucleotides matching TRBD1. V trimming: 5 bases; J trimming: 5 bases; junction bases outside the gene matches: 7. The CDR3 loop spans 15 amino acids. Germline V CDR1 and CDR2: MGHRA, YSYEKL. The DNA of the CDR3 is TGCGCCAGCAGCGTCGGGACAGGGGGCTACAACGAGCAGTACTTC. Translating gives CASSVGTGGYNEQYF.